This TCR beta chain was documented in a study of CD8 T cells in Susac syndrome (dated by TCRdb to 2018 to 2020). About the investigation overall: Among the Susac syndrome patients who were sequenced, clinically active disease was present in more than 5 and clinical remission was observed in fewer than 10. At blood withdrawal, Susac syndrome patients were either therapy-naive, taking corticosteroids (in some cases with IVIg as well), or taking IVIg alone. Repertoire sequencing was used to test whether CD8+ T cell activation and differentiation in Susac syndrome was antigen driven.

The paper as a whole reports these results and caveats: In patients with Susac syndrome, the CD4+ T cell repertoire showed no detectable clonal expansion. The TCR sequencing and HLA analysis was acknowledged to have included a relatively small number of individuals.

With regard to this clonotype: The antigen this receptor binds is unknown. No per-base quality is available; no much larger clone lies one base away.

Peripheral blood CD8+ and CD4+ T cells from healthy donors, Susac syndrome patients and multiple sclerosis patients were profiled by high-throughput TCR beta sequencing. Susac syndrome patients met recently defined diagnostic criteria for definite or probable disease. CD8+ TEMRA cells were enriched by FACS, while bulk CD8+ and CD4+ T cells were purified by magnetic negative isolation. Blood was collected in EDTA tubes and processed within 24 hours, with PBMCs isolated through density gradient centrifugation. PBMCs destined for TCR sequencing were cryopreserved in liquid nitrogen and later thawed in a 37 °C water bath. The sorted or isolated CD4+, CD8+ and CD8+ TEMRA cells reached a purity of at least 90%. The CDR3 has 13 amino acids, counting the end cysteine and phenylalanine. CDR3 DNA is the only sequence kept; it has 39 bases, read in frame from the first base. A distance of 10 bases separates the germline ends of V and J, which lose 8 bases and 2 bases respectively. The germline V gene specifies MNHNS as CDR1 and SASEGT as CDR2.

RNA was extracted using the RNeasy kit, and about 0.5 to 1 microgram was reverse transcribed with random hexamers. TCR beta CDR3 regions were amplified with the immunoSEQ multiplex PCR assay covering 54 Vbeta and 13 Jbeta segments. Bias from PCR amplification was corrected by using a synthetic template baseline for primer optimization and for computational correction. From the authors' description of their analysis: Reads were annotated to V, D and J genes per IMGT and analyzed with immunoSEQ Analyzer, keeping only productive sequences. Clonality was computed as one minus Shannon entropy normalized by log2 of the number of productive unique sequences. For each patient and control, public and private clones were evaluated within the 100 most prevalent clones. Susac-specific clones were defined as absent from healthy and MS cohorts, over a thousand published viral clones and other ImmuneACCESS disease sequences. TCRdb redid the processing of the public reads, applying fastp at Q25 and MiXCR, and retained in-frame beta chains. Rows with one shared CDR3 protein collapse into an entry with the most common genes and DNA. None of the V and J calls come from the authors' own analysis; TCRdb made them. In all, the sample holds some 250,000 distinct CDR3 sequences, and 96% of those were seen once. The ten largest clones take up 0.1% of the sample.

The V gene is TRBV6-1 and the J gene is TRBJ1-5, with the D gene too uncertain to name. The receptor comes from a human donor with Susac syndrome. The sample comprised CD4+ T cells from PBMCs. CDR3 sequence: CASGEARNQPQHF. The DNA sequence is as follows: TGTGCCAGCGGGGAAGCGCGCAATCAGCCCCAGCATTTT.